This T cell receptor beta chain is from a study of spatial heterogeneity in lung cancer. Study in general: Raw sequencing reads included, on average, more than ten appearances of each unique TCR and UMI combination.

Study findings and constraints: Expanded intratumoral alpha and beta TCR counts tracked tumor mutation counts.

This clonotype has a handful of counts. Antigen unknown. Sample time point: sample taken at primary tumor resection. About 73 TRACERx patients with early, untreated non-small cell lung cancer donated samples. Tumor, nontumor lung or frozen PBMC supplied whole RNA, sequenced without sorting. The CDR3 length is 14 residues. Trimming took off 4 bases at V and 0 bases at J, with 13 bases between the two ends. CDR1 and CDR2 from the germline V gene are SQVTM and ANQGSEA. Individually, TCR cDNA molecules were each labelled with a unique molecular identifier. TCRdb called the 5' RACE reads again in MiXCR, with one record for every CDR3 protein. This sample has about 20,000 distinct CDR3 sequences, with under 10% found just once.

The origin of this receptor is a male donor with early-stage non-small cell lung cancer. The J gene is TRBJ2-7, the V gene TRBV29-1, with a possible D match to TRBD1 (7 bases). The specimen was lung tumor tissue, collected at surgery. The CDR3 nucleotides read TGCAGCGTTGTTCAGGGGGGTGTCTCCTACGAGCAGTACTTC. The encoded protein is CSVVQGGVSYEQYF.